This T cell receptor (beta chain) was retrieved from a study of pediatric ulcerative colitis. Repertoires were generated with immunoSEQ multiplex PCR, while TCRdb's copy carries only in-frame clones and drops some. The sample includes tens of thousands of clones, roughly 70% seen only once; the top ten take 8.6%. Study-wide results and caveats: In rectum, acute severe colitis had expanded clones and less diversity. Blood-rectal clonal overlap within each person was significantly higher in ulcerative colitis patients than controls.

For this clone: As yet, its antigen is unknown.

Rectal tissue came from one to two pinch biopsies taken at colonoscopy. The CDR3 spans 15 residues. Germline CDR1 MDHEN, CDR2 SYDVKM. Trimming took 6 bases from V and 4 from J; bases not matched to a gene: 10. The sequence came from a boy younger than 18 with severe ulcerative colitis. V gene TRBV28 combines with J gene TRBJ1-2; 8 bases are a match to TRBD1. Sequencing was carried out using gut tissue. The CDR3 nucleotides are TGTGCCAGCAGCCCAAGGACAGGGCGCTCCTATGGCTACACCTTC. Translated: CASSPRTGRSYGYTF.